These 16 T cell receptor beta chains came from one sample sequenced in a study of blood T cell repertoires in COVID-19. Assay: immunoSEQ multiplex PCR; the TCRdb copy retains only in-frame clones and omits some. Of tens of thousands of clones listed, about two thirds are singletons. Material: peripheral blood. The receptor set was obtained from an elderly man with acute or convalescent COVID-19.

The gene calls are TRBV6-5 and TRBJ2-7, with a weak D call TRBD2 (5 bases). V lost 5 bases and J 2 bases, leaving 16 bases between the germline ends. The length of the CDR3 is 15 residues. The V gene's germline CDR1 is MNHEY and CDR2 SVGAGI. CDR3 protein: CASSRNSDGTYEQYF. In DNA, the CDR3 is TGTGCCAGCAGTCGGAATTCGGACGGGACCTACGAGCAGTACTTC.

The CDR3 here is CASSVDYTGELFF. The CDR3 DNA sequence: TGTGCCAGCAGCGTGGACTACACCGGGGAGCTGTTTTTT. The chain joins TRBV9 to TRBJ2-2, with a tentative D call TRBD2 (5 bases). This CDR3 has 13 residues. V lost 2 bases, J lost 3 bases, and 5 bases lay in between. Germline V gene lookup returns CDR1 SGDLS and CDR2 YYNGEE. Full variable domain (missing parts from reference TRBV9 and TRBJ2-2): DSGVTQTPKHLITATGQRVTLRCSPRSGDLSVYWYQQSLDQGLQFLIQYYNGEERAKGNILERFSAQQFPDLHSELNLSSLELGDSALYFCASSVDYTGELFFGEGSRLTVL.

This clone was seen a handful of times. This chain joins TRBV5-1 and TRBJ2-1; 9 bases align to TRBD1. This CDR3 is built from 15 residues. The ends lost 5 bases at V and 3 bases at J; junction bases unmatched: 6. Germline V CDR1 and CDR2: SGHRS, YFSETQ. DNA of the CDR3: TGCGCCAGCAGTAGAGCGGGACAGGGCTACAATGAGCAGTTCTTC. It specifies CASSRAGQGYNEQFF.

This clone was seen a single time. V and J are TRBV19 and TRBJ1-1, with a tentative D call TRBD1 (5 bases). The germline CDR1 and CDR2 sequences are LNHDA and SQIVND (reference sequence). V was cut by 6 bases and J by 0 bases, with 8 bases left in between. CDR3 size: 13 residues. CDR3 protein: CASSDRLNTEAFF. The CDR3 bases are TGTGCCAGTAGCGACAGATTGAACACTGAAGCTTTCTTT.

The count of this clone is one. For the CDR3, the DNA is TGTGCCAGCAGCTTAGGGTCAGGACAAATTAATGAAAAACTGTTTTTT. It codes for CASSLGSGQINEKLFF. The rearrangement links TRBV7-9 to TRBJ1-4; tentative D call: TRBD1 (5 bases). V was trimmed by 1 base and J by 4 bases, leaving 13 bases between them. The CDR3 loop spans 16 amino acids. Germline V CDR1 and CDR2: SEHNR, FQNEAQ (reference sequence). The variable domain in full, with the rest retrieved from reference TRBV7-9 and TRBJ1-4, is DTGVSQNPRHKITKRGQNVTFRCDPISEHNRLYWYRQTLGQGPEFLTYFQNEAQLEKSRLLSDRFSAERPKGSFSTLEIQRTEQGDSAMYLCASSLGSGQINEKLFFGSGTQLSVL.

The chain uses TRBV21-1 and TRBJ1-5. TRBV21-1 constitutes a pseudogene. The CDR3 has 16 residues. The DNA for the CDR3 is TGTGCCAGCAGCAAAGTTGGGGAGCGTTCTAGGTTGCCCCAGCATTTT. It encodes CASSKVGERSRLPQHF.

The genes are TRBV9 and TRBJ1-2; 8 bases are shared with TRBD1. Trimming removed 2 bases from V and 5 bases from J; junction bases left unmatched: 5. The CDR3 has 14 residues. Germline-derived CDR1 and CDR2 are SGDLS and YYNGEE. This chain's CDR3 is CASSVSGGAYGYTF. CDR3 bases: TGTGCCAGCAGCGTTTCAGGGGGCGCGTATGGCTACACCTTC.

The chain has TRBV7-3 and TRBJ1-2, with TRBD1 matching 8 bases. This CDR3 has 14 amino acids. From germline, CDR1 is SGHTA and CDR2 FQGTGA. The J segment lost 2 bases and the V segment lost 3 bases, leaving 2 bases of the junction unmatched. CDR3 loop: CASSLTGANYGYTF. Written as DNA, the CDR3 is TGTGCCAGCAGCTTGACAGGGGCCAACTATGGCTACACCTTC.

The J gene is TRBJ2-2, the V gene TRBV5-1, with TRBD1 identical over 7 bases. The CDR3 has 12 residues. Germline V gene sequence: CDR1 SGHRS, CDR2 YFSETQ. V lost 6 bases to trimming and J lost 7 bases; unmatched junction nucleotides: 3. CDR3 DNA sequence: TGCGCCAGCAACAGGGGAGTCGGGGAGCTGTTTTTT. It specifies CASNRGVGELFF.

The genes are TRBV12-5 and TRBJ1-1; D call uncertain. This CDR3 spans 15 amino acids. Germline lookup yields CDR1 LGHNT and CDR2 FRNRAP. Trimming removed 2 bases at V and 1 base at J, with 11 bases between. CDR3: CASGLPDHRNTEAFF. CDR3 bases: TGTGCTAGTGGTTTGCCCGACCACAGGAACACTGAAGCTTTCTTT. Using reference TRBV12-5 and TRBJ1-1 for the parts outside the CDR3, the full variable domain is DARVTQTPRHKVTEMGQEVTMRCQPILGHNTVFWYRQTMMQGLELLAYFRNRAPLDDSGMPKDRFSAEMPDATLATLKIQPSEPRDSAVYFCASGLPDHRNTEAFFGQGTRLTVV.

CDR3 in amino acids: CASSYGQNTEAFF. The CDR3 DNA sequence: TGTGCCAGCAGTTACGGACAGAACACTGAAGCTTTCTTT. This sequence joins TRBV6-2 or TRBV6-3 and TRBJ1-1; possible D gene TRBD1, 5 bases. The V gene lost 2 bases and the J gene lost 1 base, with 5 bases spanning the gap. The V gene's germline CDR1 is MNHEY and CDR2 SVGEGT. The length of the CDR3 is 13 residues.

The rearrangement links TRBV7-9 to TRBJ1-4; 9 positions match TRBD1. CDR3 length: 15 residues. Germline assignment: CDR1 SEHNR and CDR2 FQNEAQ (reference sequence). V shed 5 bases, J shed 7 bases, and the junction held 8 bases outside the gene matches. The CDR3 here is CASSPPGQGGEKLFF. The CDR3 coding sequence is TGTGCCAGCAGCCCCCCGGGACAGGGTGGTGAAAAACTGTTTTTT.

DNA for the CDR3: TGTGCCAGTAGTCTCGGACAGGGGGCGGACTATGGCTACACCTTC. Protein sequence: CASSLGQGADYGYTF. The chain recombines TRBV19 with TRBJ1-2, with 11 bases matching TRBD1. The CDR3 loop spans 15 amino acids. V lost 5 bases to trimming and J lost 3 bases; unmatched junction nucleotides: 5. Germline loops: CDR1 LNHDA, CDR2 SQIVND (reference sequence).

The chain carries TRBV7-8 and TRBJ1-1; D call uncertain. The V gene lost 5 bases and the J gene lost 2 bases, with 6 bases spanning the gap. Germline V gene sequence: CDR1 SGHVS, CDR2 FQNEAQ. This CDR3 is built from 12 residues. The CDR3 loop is CASSQYNTEAFF. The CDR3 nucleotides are TGTGCCAGCAGCCAATATAACACTGAAGCTTTCTTT.

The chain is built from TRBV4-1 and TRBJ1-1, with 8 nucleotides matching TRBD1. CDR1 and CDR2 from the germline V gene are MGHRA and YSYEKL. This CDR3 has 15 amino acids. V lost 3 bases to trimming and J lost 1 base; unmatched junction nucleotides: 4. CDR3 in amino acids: CASSQIRGPNTEAFF. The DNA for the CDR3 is TGCGCCAGCAGCCAGATCAGGGGGCCGAACACTGAAGCTTTCTTT.

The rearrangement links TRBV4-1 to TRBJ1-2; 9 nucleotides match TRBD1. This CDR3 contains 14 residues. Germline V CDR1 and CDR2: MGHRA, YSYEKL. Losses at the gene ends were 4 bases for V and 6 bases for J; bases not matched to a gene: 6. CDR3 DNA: TGCGCCAGCAGCCCGGACAGGGGAGTTCATGGCTACACCTTC. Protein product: CASSPDRGVHGYTF.